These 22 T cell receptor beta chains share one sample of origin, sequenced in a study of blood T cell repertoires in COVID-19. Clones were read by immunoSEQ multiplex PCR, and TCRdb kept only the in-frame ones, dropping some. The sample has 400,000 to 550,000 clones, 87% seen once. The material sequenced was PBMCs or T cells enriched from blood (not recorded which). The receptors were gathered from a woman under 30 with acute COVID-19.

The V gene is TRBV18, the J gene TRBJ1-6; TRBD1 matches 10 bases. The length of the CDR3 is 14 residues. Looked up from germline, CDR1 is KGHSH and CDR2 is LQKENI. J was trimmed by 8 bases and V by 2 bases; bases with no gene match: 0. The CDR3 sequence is CASSPGQGDSPLHF. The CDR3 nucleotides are TGTGCCAGCTCACCAGGACAGGGGGATTCACCCCTCCACTTT.

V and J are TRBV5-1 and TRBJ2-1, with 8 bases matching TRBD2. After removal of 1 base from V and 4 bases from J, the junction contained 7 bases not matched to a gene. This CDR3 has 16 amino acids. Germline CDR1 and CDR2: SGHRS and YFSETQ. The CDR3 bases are TGCGCCAGCAGCTTGAGCGGCGGGGGGCGGTACAATGAGCAGTTCTTC. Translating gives CASSLSGGGRYNEQFF.

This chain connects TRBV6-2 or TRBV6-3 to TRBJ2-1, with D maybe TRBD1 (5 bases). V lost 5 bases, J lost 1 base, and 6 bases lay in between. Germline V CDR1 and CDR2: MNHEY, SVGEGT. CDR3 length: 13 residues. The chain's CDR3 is CASSQGSYNEQFF. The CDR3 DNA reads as TGTGCCAGCAGTCAGGGATCCTACAATGAGCAGTTCTTC.

The DNA of the CDR3 is TGCAGCGTTGAGGACAGGGCGAGGGAAAAACTGTTTTTT. As protein: CSVEDRAREKLFF. This chain links TRBV29-1 with TRBJ1-4; 8 bases fit TRBD1. The CDR3 contains 13 residues. J lost 8 bases, V lost 3 bases, and 5 bases had no gene match. Germline CDR1 is SQVTM and CDR2 is ANQGSEA. The whole variable domain, filled in from reference TRBV29-1 and TRBJ1-4, reads SAVISQKPSRDICQRGTSLTIQCQVDSQVTMMFWYRQQPGQSLTLIATANQGSEATYESGFVIDKFPISRPNLTFSTLTVSNMSPEDSSIYLCSVEDRAREKLFFGSGTQLSVL.

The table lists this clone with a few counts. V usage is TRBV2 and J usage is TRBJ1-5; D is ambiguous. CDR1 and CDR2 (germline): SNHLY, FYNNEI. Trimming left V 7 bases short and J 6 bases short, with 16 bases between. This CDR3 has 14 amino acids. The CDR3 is CASKVGRAGQPQHF. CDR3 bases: TGTGCCAGCAAGGTCGGACGGGCGGGTCAGCCCCAGCATTTT.

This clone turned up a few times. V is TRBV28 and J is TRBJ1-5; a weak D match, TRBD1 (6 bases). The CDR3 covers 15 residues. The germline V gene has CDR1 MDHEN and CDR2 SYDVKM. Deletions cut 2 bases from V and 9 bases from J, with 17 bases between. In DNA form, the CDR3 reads TGTGCCAGCAGTTTAGGAGGACAGAACCTCGGGCCCCAGCATTTT. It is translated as CASSLGGQNLGPQHF.

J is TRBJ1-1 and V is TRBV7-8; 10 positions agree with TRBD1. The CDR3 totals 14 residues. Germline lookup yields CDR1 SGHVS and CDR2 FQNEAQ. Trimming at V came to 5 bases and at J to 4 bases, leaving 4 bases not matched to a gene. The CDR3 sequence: CASSLRQGATEAFF. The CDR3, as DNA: TGTGCCAGCAGCCTCCGACAGGGGGCCACTGAAGCTTTCTTT.

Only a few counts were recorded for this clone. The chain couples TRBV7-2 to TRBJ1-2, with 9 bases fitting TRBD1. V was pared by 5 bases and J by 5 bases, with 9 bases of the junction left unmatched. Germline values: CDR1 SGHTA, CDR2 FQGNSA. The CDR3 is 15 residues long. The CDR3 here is CASSTRGTGIYGYTF. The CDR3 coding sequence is TGTGCCAGCAGCACCCGCGGGACAGGGATATATGGCTACACCTTC.

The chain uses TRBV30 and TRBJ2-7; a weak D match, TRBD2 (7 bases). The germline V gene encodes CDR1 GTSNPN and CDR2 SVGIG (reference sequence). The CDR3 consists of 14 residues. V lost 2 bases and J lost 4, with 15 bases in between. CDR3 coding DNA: TGTGCCTGGAGTATGGGGGGAGGGGGGTACGAGCAGTACTTC. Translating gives CAWSMGGGGYEQYF.

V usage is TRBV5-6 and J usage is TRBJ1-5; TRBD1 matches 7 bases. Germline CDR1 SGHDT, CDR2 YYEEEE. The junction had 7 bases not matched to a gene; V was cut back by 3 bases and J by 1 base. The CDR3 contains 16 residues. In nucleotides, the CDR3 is TGTGCCAGCAGCTCGAGCCCGGGACAGAGCAATCAGCCCCAGCATTTT. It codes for CASSSSPGQSNQPQHF.

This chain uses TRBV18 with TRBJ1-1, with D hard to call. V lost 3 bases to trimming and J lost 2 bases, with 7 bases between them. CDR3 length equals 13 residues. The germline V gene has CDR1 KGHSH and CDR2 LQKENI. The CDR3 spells CASSPVRNTEAFF. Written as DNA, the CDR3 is TGTGCCAGCTCACCCGTGAGAAACACTGAAGCTTTCTTT. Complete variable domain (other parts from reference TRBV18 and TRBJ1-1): NAGVMQNPRHLVRRRGQEARLRCSPMKGHSHVYWYRQLPEEGLKFMVYLQKENIIDESGMPKERFSAEFPKEGPSILRIQQVVRGDSAAYFCASSPVRNTEAFFGQGTRLTVV.

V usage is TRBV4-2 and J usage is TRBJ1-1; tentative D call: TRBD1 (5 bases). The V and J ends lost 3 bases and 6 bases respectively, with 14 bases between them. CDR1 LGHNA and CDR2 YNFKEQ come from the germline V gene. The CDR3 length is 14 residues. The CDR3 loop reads CASSQRRQTSEAFF. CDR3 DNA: TGTGCCAGCAGCCAGAGAAGACAGACTTCTGAAGCTTTCTTT.

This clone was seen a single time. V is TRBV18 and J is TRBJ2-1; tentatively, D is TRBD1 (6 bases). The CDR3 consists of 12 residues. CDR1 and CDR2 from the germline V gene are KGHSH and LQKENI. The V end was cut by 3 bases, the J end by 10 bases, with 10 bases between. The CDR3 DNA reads TGTGCCAGCTCACCCGGACAGAACGAGCAGTTCTTC. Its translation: CASSPGQNEQFF. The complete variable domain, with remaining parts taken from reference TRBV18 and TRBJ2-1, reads NAGVMQNPRHLVRRRGQEARLRCSPMKGHSHVYWYRQLPEEGLKFMVYLQKENIIDESGMPKERFSAEFPKEGPSILRIQQVVRGDSAAYFCASSPGQNEQFFGPGTRLTVL.

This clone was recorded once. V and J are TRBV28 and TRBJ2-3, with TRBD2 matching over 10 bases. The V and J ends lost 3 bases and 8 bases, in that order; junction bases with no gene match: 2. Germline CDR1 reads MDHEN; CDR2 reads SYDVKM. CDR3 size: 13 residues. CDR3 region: CASSFLAGGTQYF. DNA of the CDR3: TGTGCCAGCAGTTTTTTAGCGGGAGGTACGCAGTATTTT.

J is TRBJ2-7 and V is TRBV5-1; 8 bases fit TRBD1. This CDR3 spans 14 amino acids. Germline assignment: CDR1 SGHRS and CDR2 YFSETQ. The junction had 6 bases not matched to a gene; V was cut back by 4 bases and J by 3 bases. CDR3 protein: CASSLPTGVYEQYF. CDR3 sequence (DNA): TGCGCCAGCAGCCTCCCGACAGGGGTCTACGAGCAGTACTTC.

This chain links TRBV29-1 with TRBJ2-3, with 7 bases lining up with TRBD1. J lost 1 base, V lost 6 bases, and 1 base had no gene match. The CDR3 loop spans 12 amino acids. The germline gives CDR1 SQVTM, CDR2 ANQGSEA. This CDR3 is CSVTGGTDTQYF. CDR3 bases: TGCAGCGTAACAGGGGGCACAGATACGCAGTATTTT.

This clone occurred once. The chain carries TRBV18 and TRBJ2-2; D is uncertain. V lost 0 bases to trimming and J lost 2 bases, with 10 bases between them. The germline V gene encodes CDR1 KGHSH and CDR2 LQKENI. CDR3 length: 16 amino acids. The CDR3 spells CASSPPRRHNTGELFF. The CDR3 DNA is TGTGCCAGCTCACCACCTCGGCGGCACAACACCGGGGAGCTGTTTTTT.

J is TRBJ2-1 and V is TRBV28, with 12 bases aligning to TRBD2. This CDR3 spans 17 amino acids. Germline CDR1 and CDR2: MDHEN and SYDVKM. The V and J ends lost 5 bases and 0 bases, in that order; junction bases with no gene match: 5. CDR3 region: CASSPGLAGSSYNEQFF. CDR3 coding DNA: TGTGCCAGCAGTCCCGGACTAGCGGGGAGCTCCTACAATGAGCAGTTCTTC.

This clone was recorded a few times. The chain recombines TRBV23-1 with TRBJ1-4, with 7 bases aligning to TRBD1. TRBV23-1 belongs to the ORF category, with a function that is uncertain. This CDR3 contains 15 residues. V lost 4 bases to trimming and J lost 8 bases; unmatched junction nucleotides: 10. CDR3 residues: CASSLRRGRREKLFF. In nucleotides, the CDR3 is TGCGCCAGCAGTCTACGGAGGGGGCGACGAGAAAAACTGTTTTTT.

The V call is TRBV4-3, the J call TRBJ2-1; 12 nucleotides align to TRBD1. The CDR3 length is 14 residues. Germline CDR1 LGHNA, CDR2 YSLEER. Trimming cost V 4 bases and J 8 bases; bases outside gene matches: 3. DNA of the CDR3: TGCGCCAGCAGCCCGGGACAGGGGGCCTATGAGCAGTTCTTC. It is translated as CASSPGQGAYEQFF.

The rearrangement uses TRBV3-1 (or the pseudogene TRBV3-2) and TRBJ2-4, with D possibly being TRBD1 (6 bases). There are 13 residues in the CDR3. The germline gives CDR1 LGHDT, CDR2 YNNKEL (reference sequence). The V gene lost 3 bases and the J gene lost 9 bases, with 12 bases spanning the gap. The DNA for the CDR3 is TGTGCCAGCAGCCATGGGGGCGCGGGCATTCAGTACTTC. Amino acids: CASSHGGAGIQYF.

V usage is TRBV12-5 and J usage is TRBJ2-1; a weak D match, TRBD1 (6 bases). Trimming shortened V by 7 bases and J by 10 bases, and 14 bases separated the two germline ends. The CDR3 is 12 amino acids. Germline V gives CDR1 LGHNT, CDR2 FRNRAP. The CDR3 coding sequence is TGTGCTAGTGTTTACTCCACAGGGGAGCAGTTCTTC. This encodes CASVYSTGEQFF.